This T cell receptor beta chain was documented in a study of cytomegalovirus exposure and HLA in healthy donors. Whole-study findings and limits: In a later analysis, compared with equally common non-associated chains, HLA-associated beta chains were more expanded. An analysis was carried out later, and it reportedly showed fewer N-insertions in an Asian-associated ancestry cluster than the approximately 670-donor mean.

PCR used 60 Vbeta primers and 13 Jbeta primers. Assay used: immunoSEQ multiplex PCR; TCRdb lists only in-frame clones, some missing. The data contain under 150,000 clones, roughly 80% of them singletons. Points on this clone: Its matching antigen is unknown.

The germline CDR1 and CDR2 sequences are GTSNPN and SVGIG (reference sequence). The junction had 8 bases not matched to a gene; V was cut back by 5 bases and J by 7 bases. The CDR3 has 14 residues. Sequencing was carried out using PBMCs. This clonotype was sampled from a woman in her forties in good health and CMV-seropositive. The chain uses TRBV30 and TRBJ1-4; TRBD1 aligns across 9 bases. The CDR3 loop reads CAWGTGSGSEKLFF. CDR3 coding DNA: TGTGCCTGGGGGACAGGGAGCGGGTCTGAAAAACTGTTTTTT.